The 22 T cell receptor beta chains below all came from one sample that was sequenced in a study of CD8 T cells in Susac syndrome. RNA amounts of about 0.5 to 1 ug underwent reverse transcription with random hexamers. TCRdb passed the immunoSEQ multiplex PCR reads through MiXCR, listing each CDR3 protein once. This table holds 100,000 to 150,000 distinct CDR3 sequences, 65% to 90% found once. Sequenced: CD8+ T cells from PBMCs. Receptors were obtained from a human donor with multiple sclerosis.

The chain joins TRBV20-1 to TRBJ2-1; TRBD1 matches 9 bases. Germline values: CDR1 DFQATT, CDR2 SNEGSKA (reference sequence). J lost 4 bases, V lost 0 bases, and 13 bases had no gene match. The CDR3 has 18 amino acids. The CDR3 here is CSARDNSHAGTGYNEQFF. The CDR3 nucleotides are TGCAGTGCTAGAGATAACTCCCATGCCGGGACAGGGTACAATGAGCAGTTCTTC.

The count of this clonotype is one. The chain couples TRBV15 to TRBJ1-5; 12 bases line up with TRBD1. The CDR3 contains 15 residues. V gave up 5 bases and J gave up 7 bases; unmatched junction bases: 6. Germline CDR1 LNHNV, CDR2 YYDKDF (reference sequence). The CDR3 DNA reads as TGTGCCACCAGCCGGGACAGGGGGCGAGGGCAGCCCCAGCATTTT. Protein product: CATSRDRGRGQPQHF.

This chain joins TRBV25-1 and TRBJ1-3; D is unclear. From germline, CDR1 is MGHDK and CDR2 SYGVNS. There are 15 residues in the CDR3. V was clipped by 4 bases and J by 0 bases, with 10 bases between them. This chain's CDR3 is CASSVEQISGNTIYF. The CDR3 DNA reads TGTGCCAGCAGTGTAGAACAGATCTCTGGAAACACCATATATTTT.

V and J are TRBV7-9 and TRBJ2-1; D might be TRBD2 (5 bases). Per the germline V gene, CDR1 is SEHNR and CDR2 is FQNEAQ (reference sequence). CDR3 size: 13 residues. V lost 5 bases and J lost 5, with 10 bases in between. CDR3 bases: TGTGCCAGCAGCGACGGACTTCACAATGAGCAGTTCTTC. Amino acid sequence: CASSDGLHNEQFF.

The rearrangement joins TRBV12-3 or TRBV12-4 to TRBJ2-3; 7 bases fit TRBD1. The CDR3 is made up of 14 amino acids. V was pared by 4 bases and J by 3 bases, with 4 bases of the junction left unmatched. The CDR3 DNA is TGTGCCAGCAGTTCCTTGGGACAGACAGATACGCAGTATTTT. It encodes CASSSLGQTDTQYF.

The V gene is TRBV12-3 or TRBV12-4, the J gene TRBJ2-3; a weak D match, TRBD2 (5 bases). The CDR3 totals 15 residues. V was shortened by 3 bases and J by 7 bases, with 17 bases between the two germline ends. The DNA for the CDR3 is TGTGCCAGCAGTTTTCGGGCACTTGGAGGAAATACGCAGTATTTT. Amino acid sequence: CASSFRALGGNTQYF.

The V and J genes are TRBV20-1 and TRBJ1-6, with D uncertain. Germline values: CDR1 DFQATT, CDR2 SNEGSKA (reference sequence). The V end lost 6 bases, the J end lost 3 bases, and 15 bases lay between the germline ends. The CDR3 has 15 residues. The CDR3 reads CSASHSGFYNSPLHF. The CDR3 DNA reads as TGCAGTGCGAGCCATTCGGGTTTCTATAATTCACCCCTCCACTTT.

In nucleotides, the CDR3 is TGCAGCGTAAACGGACTAGCTCGGGGATCAGATACGCAGTATTTT. It is translated as CSVNGLARGSDTQYF. This chain uses TRBV29-1 with TRBJ2-3; 8 nucleotides align to TRBD2. V dropped 6 bases and J dropped 4; count of bases not matched to a gene: 12. CDR3 length: 15 amino acids. Germline V gives CDR1 SQVTM, CDR2 ANQGSEA.

This clonotype was seen more than once but under ten times. This chain links TRBV9 with TRBJ2-5; 14 nucleotides match TRBD2. V was clipped by 0 bases and J by 5 bases; unmatched bases: 15. The CDR3 length is 20 residues. Per germline, CDR1 SGDLS and CDR2 YYNGEE. The CDR3 sequence is CASSVGLGLAGAWAKETQYF. The CDR3 bases are TGTGCCAGCAGCGTAGGGCTGGGACTAGCGGGAGCTTGGGCAAAGGAGACCCAGTACTTC.

The chain employs TRBV10-3 and TRBJ2-7; a possible D gene is TRBD2 (5 bases). The CDR3 is 16 residues long. The V end was cut by 3 bases, the J end by 1 base, with 16 bases between. In germline, CDR1 is ENHRY, CDR2 SYGVKD. The CDR3 spells CAISDPGGGNSYEQYF. CDR3 nucleotides: TGTGCCATCAGTGATCCCGGAGGCGGCAATTCCTACGAGCAGTACTTC.

The sample holds a few counts of this clonotype. The rearrangement joins TRBV6-2 or TRBV6-3 to TRBJ2-1; D is possibly TRBD2 (6 bases). The germline V and J ends were trimmed by 0 bases and 8 bases, with 26 bases remaining between them. The germline V gene has CDR1 MNHEY and CDR2 SVGEGT. The CDR3 runs to 19 residues. The DNA of the CDR3 is TGTGCCAGCAGTTACTCGATCAACCTAGCGTCGGAGCCCGGCTATGAGCAGTTCTTC. It is translated as CASSYSINLASEPGYEQFF.

The J gene is TRBJ1-3, the V gene TRBV29-1, with a weak D call TRBD1 (6 bases). The CDR3 has 15 amino acids. The ends were cut back, 7 bases at V and 1 base at J, with 17 bases in the middle. CDR1 is SQVTM and CDR2 is ANQGSEA in the germline V gene. The CDR3 DNA is TGCAGCGCTAGGGGGTCGGGACCTTCTGGAAACACCATATATTTT. Translating it yields CSARGSGPSGNTIYF.

The gene calls are TRBV2 and TRBJ2-3; 7 bases fit TRBD2. The CDR3 sequence is 16 residues long. Looked up from germline, CDR1 is SNHLY and CDR2 is FYNNEI. Trimming at V came to 5 bases and at J to 2 bases, leaving 10 bases not matched to a gene. The CDR3 region has the DNA TGTGCCAGCAGTCCGATGGGGGGGAGGGTCACAGATACGCAGTATTTT. Protein product: CASSPMGGRVTDTQYF.

This chain links TRBV18 with TRBJ2-7; D is undetermined. Germline V gene sequence: CDR1 KGHSH, CDR2 LQKENI. The CDR3 totals 15 residues. The V end lost 1 base, the J end lost 6 bases, and 16 bases lay between the germline ends. The CDR3 loop is CASSPLTDGSAEQYF. The CDR3, as DNA: TGTGCCAGCTCACCACTCACCGACGGATCCGCCGAGCAGTACTTC.

This chain uses TRBV4-1 with TRBJ2-2; D is unclear. The CDR3 sequence is 13 residues long. Looked up from germline, CDR1 is MGHRA and CDR2 is YSYEKL. Trimming pared 8 bases from V and 6 bases from J, leaving 13 bases between. CDR3 loop: CASGWIWAGELFF. The CDR3 DNA reads as TGCGCCAGCGGATGGATTTGGGCCGGGGAGCTGTTTTTT.

The V call is TRBV11-2, the J call TRBJ2-1, with TRBD1 matching over 10 bases. The CDR3 consists of 21 residues. J lost 6 bases, V lost 1 base, and 21 bases had no gene match. The germline CDR1 and CDR2 sequences are SGHAT and FQNNGV. This chain's CDR3 is CASSLGRWGQGRLGGLNEQFF. In DNA form, the CDR3 reads TGTGCCAGCAGCTTAGGCCGCTGGGGACAGGGGAGGCTAGGGGGTCTCAATGAGCAGTTCTTC.

The chain links TRBV27 to TRBJ2-6; D is unclear. Looked up from germline, CDR1 is MNHEY and CDR2 is SMNVEV (reference sequence). V was trimmed by 4 bases and J by 3 bases, leaving 7 bases between them. This CDR3 comprises 14 residues. The CDR3 DNA is TGTGCCAGCAGTTCGACTCGTGGGGCCAACGTCCTGACTTTC. Translated, it gives CASSSTRGANVLTF.

As DNA, the CDR3 is TGTGCCAGTAGGTACAGCGTGAACACTGAAGCTTTCTTT. Translating gives CASRYSVNTEAFF. The chain links TRBV19 to TRBJ1-1; D gene unclear. The germline gives CDR1 LNHDA, CDR2 SQIVND (reference sequence). CDR3 length equals 13 residues. The V end lost 6 bases, the J end lost 0 bases, and 8 bases lay between the germline ends.

This chain links TRBV7-2 with TRBJ1-1; TRBD1 matches 8 bases. After removal of 1 base from V and 0 bases from J, the junction contained 1 base not matched to a gene. In germline, CDR1 is SGHTA, CDR2 FQGNSA. The CDR3 has 15 amino acids. The chain's CDR3 is CASSLGTGMNTEAFF. CDR3 DNA: TGTGCCAGCAGCTTAGGGACAGGGATGAACACTGAAGCTTTCTTT.

The genes are TRBV28 and TRBJ1-1, with D unclear. V lost 2 bases to trimming and J lost 3 bases, with 10 bases between them. CDR3 length: 14 residues. Germline loops: CDR1 MDHEN, CDR2 SYDVKM. The CDR3 loop reads CASSLGNRDTEAFF. Here the CDR3 DNA reads TGTGCCAGCAGTTTAGGTAATCGGGACACTGAAGCTTTCTTT.

A few counts support this clonotype. The chain employs TRBV5-5 and TRBJ2-7; D is unresolved. Trimming took off 3 bases at V and 6 bases at J, with 10 bases between the two ends. The CDR3 consists of 12 residues. In germline, CDR1 is SGHKS, CDR2 YYEKEE (reference sequence). DNA for the CDR3: TGTGCCAGCAGCTCTGGACCACTCGAGCAGTACGTC. The encoded protein is CASSSGPLEQYV.

The chain uses TRBV5-6 and TRBJ2-7; D unresolved. There are 13 residues in the CDR3. The germline V gene encodes CDR1 SGHDT and CDR2 YYEEEE. Trimming removed 1 base at V and 7 bases at J, with 12 bases between. The CDR3, as DNA: TGTGCCAGCAGCTTGTATTATACCGCAGAGCAGTACTTC. It codes for CASSLYYTAEQYF.